Here is one TCR beta chain with its context. This clonotype was seen at least ten times. No antigen is known for it. No much larger clone is present one base from it, and per-base qualities are unavailable. Sequencing took place on an Illumina NovaSeq 6000. TCRalpha and TCRbeta cDNA libraries were constructed by 5'RACE with constant-segment primers, with sample barcodes and unique molecular identifiers being introduced. Trizol reagent was used to extract RNA from every sample. Amplification of the libraries took two PCR steps, and the second step added a second sample barcode plus Illumina TruSeq adapters. Sequencing of libraries was performed on an Illumina NovaSeq with 2 x 150 bp paired-end reads. In the source study's methods: Reads were demultiplexed and collapsed into UMI-guided consensus sequences with migec v1.2.7. Using mixcr v2.1.11, the UMI consensuses were aligned to TRA and TRB V and J templates and assembled into clonotypes. Clonotypes were classified as expanded or contracted when called significant by both edgeR and NoisET, with noise models trained on biological replicates. For edgeR calls, a false discovery rate-adjusted p below 0.01 and a log2 fold-change threshold of 1 were applied. As an exploratory analysis of dynamics, max-normalized trajectories of the 1000 most abundant clonotypes were examined with PCA combined with hierarchical clustering. The CD4 or CD8 phenotype of responding clones was assigned using the separately sequenced CD4+ and CD8+ repertoires. Using fastp trimming at Q25 and MiXCR clonotype assembly, TCRdb reanalyzed the public sequencing data and kept in-frame beta chains. Each record represents a unique CDR3 protein, reported with the most common genes and DNA among its rows. The V and J calls were determined by TCRdb, not by the authors. This sample gives roughly 550,000 distinct CDR3 sequences in total; 20% of them show up just once. The ten largest make up around 12% of the sample.

The sample comes from a study of T-cell memory formation after mild COVID-19 (dated by TCRdb to about 2021). With respect to the entire study: TCR sequence clusters from the two donors were largely donor specific. In two donors, T-cell clones that expanded and contracted after mild COVID-19 were followed by sequencing TCRalpha and TCRbeta repertoires longitudinally. Two young, previously healthy adult volunteers made up the cohort, one male and one female. Summary of the overall study and its limitations: Only two mild cases were covered by the study, and larger cohorts that include severe cases with pre-infection samples were considered necessary. Some responding clones were detected in pre-infection memory, suggesting pre-existing cross-reactive memory T cells joined the SARS-CoV-2 response. Clones that contracted from day 15 to 85 showed balanced CD4/CD8 phenotypes, whereas a second wave of clones that expanded from day 15 to 37 leaned towards CD4+. The second-wave clones that peaked on day 37 were not confirmed to be SARS-CoV-2 specific. Contracting CD4+ clones were found mainly in CM and EM memory subsets, while CD8+ clones were enriched in EMRA.

Ficoll-Paque density gradient centrifugation was used to isolate PBMCs. CDR1 SEHNR and CDR2 FQNEAQ were looked up in the germline V gene (reference sequence). The CDR3 starts with the cysteine, ends with the phenylalanine, and has 15 residues. The kept DNA is CDR3 alone, 45 bases in frame from the first base. V sheds 4 bases and J sheds 4 bases, leaving 17 bases between their ends. Sequenced: PBMCs or a T cell subset sorted from them (not recorded which). The chain joins TRBV7-9 to TRBJ2-7; the best D guess is TRBD2, with 6 bases matching. The receptor was isolated from an adult woman who had mild COVID-19 (a few samples of this study predate the infection). The sample titles of this study are shuffled in the database, so cell type and time point are left out; the donor was told from shared clones. The CDR3 protein is CASSSARAAGYEQYF. Here is the DNA: TGTGCCAGCAGCTCCGCCCGGGCGGCGGGATACGAGCAGTACTTC.